The 32 T cell receptor beta chains reported below all come from one sample, sequenced in a study of shared clonotypes between healthy human individuals. Assay used: immunoSEQ multiplex PCR; TCRdb lists only in-frame clones, some missing. The top ten hold around 2% of the sample, which has about 710,000 clones, roughly 73% seen once. The sample consisted of memory CD4+ T cells sorted from blood. The subset: CD45RA-negative fraction. The receptor source for this set is a woman aged 25 to 39 in good health.

This chain links TRBV28 with TRBJ1-2; D is uncertain. This CDR3 spans 15 amino acids. Germline V gives CDR1 MDHEN, CDR2 SYDVKM. Deletions cut 2 bases from V and 4 bases from J, with 14 bases between. CDR3 nucleotides: TGTGCCAGCAGTTTACCGGGCCCGGGGATCTATGGCTACACCTTC. Translated, it gives CASSLPGPGIYGYTF.

The chain is built from TRBV4-1 and TRBJ1-4, with 10 nucleotides matching TRBD1. Losses at the gene ends were 4 bases for V and 5 bases for J; bases not matched to a gene: 4. The CDR3 has 15 amino acids. CDR1 and CDR2 from the germline V gene are MGHRA and YSYEKL. The DNA of the CDR3 is TGCGCCAGCAGCCGACGGGGACAGGGGAATGAAAAACTGTTTTTT. Residues: CASSRRGQGNEKLFF.

The chain recombines TRBV15 with TRBJ2-7, with D possibly matching TRBD1 (6 bases). Between the trimmed V and J ends, which lost 0 bases and 4 bases, there was a span of 19 bases. This CDR3 is built from 17 residues. In germline, CDR1 is LNHNV, CDR2 YYDKDF (reference sequence). The CDR3 DNA sequence: TGTGCCACCAGCAGAGATATGGCCAGGGGCGTCACGTACGAGCAGTACTTC. Its translation is CATSRDMARGVTYEQYF.

V usage is TRBV27 and J usage is TRBJ1-5, with 12 bases aligning to TRBD1. The V and J ends lost 6 bases and 2 bases, in that order; junction bases with no gene match: 8. The CDR3 is 17 residues long. The germline CDR1 and CDR2 sequences are MNHEY and SMNVEV (reference sequence). The CDR3 bases are TGTGCCAGCAGACTCGGGACAGGGGGCGGTGGCAATCAGCCCCAGCATTTT. Protein: CASRLGTGGGGNQPQHF.

This clone turned up a few times. This chain joins TRBV28 and TRBJ1-2; tentatively, D is TRBD1 (6 bases). Trimming removed 4 bases from V and 7 bases from J, with 16 bases in between. Germline loops: CDR1 MDHEN, CDR2 SYDVKM. The CDR3 consists of 14 residues. CDR3 region: CASSSGGEKGGYTF. The DNA for the CDR3 is TGTGCCAGCAGTTCCGGGGGCGAAAAAGGTGGCTACACCTTC.

The rearrangement links TRBV28 to TRBJ2-7; 9 bases fit TRBD1. CDR1 MDHEN and CDR2 SYDVKM come from the germline V gene. This CDR3 contains 14 residues. Trimming at V came to 6 bases and at J to 6 bases, leaving 9 bases not matched to a gene. CDR3 bases: TGTGCCAGCAGCGTAACAAACAGGGGGCGCGAGCAGTACTTC. It encodes CASSVTNRGREQYF.

The chain joins TRBV6-1 to TRBJ1-1, with 7 bases that match TRBD1. This CDR3 is 15 amino acids long. With 0 bases clipped from V and 4 bases from J, the junction kept 5 bases outside the gene matches. The V gene's germline CDR1 is MNHNS and CDR2 SASEGT. In DNA, the CDR3 is TGTGCCAGCAGTGAAGCCCGACAGGGAAGCACTGAAGCTTTCTTT. This encodes CASSEARQGSTEAFF.

V and J are TRBV27 and TRBJ2-7; possible D gene TRBD2, 6 bases. CDR3 length: 16 amino acids. Germline values: CDR1 MNHEY, CDR2 SMNVEV (reference sequence). Trimming pared 0 bases from V and 5 bases from J, leaving 17 bases between. The CDR3 DNA reads as TGTGCCAGCAGTTTATCTATCCGGCCGTTAGCGGACGAGCAGTACTTC. Translating gives CASSLSIRPLADEQYF.

There are a few counts of this clone. The rearrangement links TRBV5-1 to TRBJ2-5; 8 nucleotides agree with TRBD2. Germline lookup yields CDR1 SGHRS and CDR2 YFSETQ. V shed 1 base, J shed 2 bases, and the junction held 4 bases outside the gene matches. The CDR3 extends over 15 amino acids. DNA of the CDR3: TGCGCCAGCAGCTTGAGAACTAGCGGACAAGAGACCCAGTACTTC. This sequence encodes CASSLRTSGQETQYF.

The gene calls are TRBV27 and TRBJ2-7, with 7 nucleotides matching TRBD1. CDR3 size: 14 residues. The germline V gene has CDR1 MNHEY and CDR2 SMNVEV (reference sequence). The V and J ends lost 10 bases and 6 bases, in that order; junction bases with no gene match: 15. CDR3 bases: TGTGCCACTAGGCCCGGAGACAGGGTTTCCGAGCAGTACTTC. This gives the protein CATRPGDRVSEQYF.

The genes are TRBV7-8 and TRBJ1-5; D unclear. CDR1 SGHVS and CDR2 FQNEAQ come from the germline V gene. The V end was cut by 4 bases, the J end by 1 base, with 2 bases between. CDR3 length: 12 amino acids. The CDR3 is CASSYSNQPQHF. CDR3 in DNA: TGTGCCAGCAGCTACAGCAATCAGCCCCAGCATTTT.

The chain carries TRBV28 and TRBJ2-3; D is perhaps TRBD1 or TRBD2 (5 bases each). Germline CDR1 MDHEN, CDR2 SYDVKM. CDR3 length equals 16 residues. Deletions cut 4 bases from V and 2 bases from J, with 16 bases between. The CDR3 is CASSSQPGPHTDTQYF. As DNA, the CDR3 is TGTGCCAGCAGTTCACAGCCGGGACCGCACACAGATACGCAGTATTTT. Complete variable domain (other parts from reference TRBV28 and TRBJ2-3): DVKVTQSSRYLVKRTGEKVFLECVQDMDHENMFWYRQDPGLGLRLIYFSYDVKMKEKGDIPEGYSVSREKKERFSLILESASTNQTSMYLCASSSQPGPHTDTQYFGPGTRLTVL.

This chain links TRBV30 with TRBJ2-3; the D gene is possibly TRBD2 (5 bases). The CDR3 loop spans 15 amino acids. V lost 8 bases and J 1 base, leaving 19 bases between the germline ends. CDR1 GTSNPN and CDR2 SVGIG come from the germline V gene (reference sequence). In nucleotides, the CDR3 is TGTGCCCGGACGCTTCGGGGTTGGGGCACAGATACGCAGTATTTT. It translates to CARTLRGWGTDTQYF.

This chain uses TRBV12-5 with TRBJ1-1, with D perhaps matching TRBD1 (6 bases). The germline V gene has CDR1 LGHNT and CDR2 FRNRAP. This CDR3 region has 14 residues. V shed 4 bases and J shed 1 base, with 10 bases lying between them. The CDR3 coding sequence is TGTGCTAGTGGTTCACAGGGAACGAACACTGAAGCTTTCTTT. It is translated as CASGSQGTNTEAFF.

This clone was recorded many times. The chain recombines TRBV15 with TRBJ2-4; maybe TRBD1 (6 bases). CDR1 LNHNV and CDR2 YYDKDF come from the germline V gene (reference sequence). V dropped 0 bases and J dropped 3 bases, with 9 bases sitting between them. CDR3 length equals 15 residues. CDR3 protein: CATSRDRDNKNIQYF. In DNA form, the CDR3 reads TGTGCCACCAGCAGAGACCGGGACAACAAAAACATTCAGTACTTC.

The genes are TRBV27 and TRBJ2-5; maybe TRBD1 (5 bases). This CDR3 is built from 12 residues. CDR1 MNHEY and CDR2 SMNVEV come from the germline V gene (reference sequence). The germline V and J ends were trimmed by 2 bases and 4 bases, with 5 bases remaining between them. The CDR3 sequence is CASSLRGETQYF. The CDR3 nucleotides are TGTGCCAGCAGTTTAAGGGGAGAGACCCAGTACTTC.

The rearrangement uses TRBV7-8 and TRBJ2-1; TRBD1 matches 7 bases. CDR1 SGHVS and CDR2 FQNEAQ come from the germline V gene. The V and J ends lost 8 bases and 4 bases, in that order; junction bases with no gene match: 8. The CDR3 covers 14 residues. Here the CDR3 DNA reads TGTGCCAGCTACCGGGACAGAGGTTACAATGAGCAGTTCTTC. It is translated as CASYRDRGYNEQFF.

The chain combines TRBV7-2 with TRBJ2-7; D is unresolved. Trimming pared 1 base from V and 2 bases from J, leaving 9 bases between. Germline assignment: CDR1 SGHTA and CDR2 FQGNSA. The length of the CDR3 is 14 residues. The CDR3 DNA sequence: TGTGCCAGCAGCTTAGGGCAGGTTACCTACGAGCAGTACTTC. As protein: CASSLGQVTYEQYF. Supplemented by reference TRBV7-2 and TRBJ2-7, the full variable domain reads GAGVSQSPSNKVTEKGKDVELRCDPISGHTALYWYRQSLGQGLEFLIYFQGNSAPDKSGLPSDRFSAERTGGSVSTLTIQRTQQEDSAVYLCASSLGQVTYEQYFGPGTRLTVT.

This clone was detected a few times. The chain employs TRBV5-4 and TRBJ1-2; 9 bases are a match to TRBD1. The CDR3 is 14 amino acids. Trimming at V came to 2 bases and at J to 4 bases, leaving 3 bases not matched to a gene. The germline gives CDR1 SGHNT, CDR2 YYREEE (reference sequence). Here the CDR3 reads CASSFGTGIYGYTF. The CDR3 DNA reads TGTGCCAGCAGCTTTGGGACAGGGATCTATGGCTACACCTTC.

This clone was seen just once. The chain recombines TRBV20-1 with TRBJ2-5; no clear D. CDR3 length: 11 residues. Germline CDR1 is DFQATT and CDR2 is SNEGSKA (reference sequence). CDR3 region: CSSLFQETQYF. The DNA for the CDR3 is TGCAGCTCCTTGTTTCAAGAGACCCAGTACTTC.

This clone was seen ten or more times. DNA of the CDR3: TGTGCCAGCAGCCCCGGGTACGCCGGGGAGCTGTTTTTT. This gives the protein CASSPGYAGELFF. The chain links TRBV7-9 to TRBJ2-2; D remains ambiguous. CDR1 SEHNR and CDR2 FQNEAQ come from the germline V gene (reference sequence). The CDR3 is 13 amino acids. V lost 5 bases and J 6 bases, leaving 10 bases between the germline ends.

The rearrangement joins TRBV7-9 to TRBJ2-1, with TRBD2 matching 8 bases. The V segment lost 2 bases and the J segment 10 bases; nucleotides outside the gene matches: 7. CDR1 SEHNR and CDR2 FQNEAQ come from the germline V gene (reference sequence). This CDR3 region has 14 residues. CDR3 amino acids: CASSLFLAGGEQFF. CDR3 nucleotides: TGTGCCAGCAGCTTATTTCTAGCGGGCGGGGAGCAGTTCTTC.

The chain recombines TRBV10-2 with TRBJ2-1, with a weak D call TRBD2 (5 bases). The CDR3 covers 15 residues. V lost 2 bases and J 6 bases, leaving 14 bases between the germline ends. Germline V gene lookup returns CDR1 WSHSY and CDR2 SAAADI. The CDR3 DNA is TGCGCCAGCAGTGAGCGCCCAGCGGTCGTCAATGAGCAGTTCTTC. Protein sequence: CASSERPAVVNEQFF.

The rearrangement links TRBV29-1 to TRBJ2-5; a weak D match, TRBD2 (6 bases). This CDR3 is 15 amino acids long. V lost 7 bases and J lost 5, with 23 bases in between. The germline gives CDR1 SQVTM, CDR2 ANQGSEA. The CDR3 DNA reads TGCAGCGCTAACCGCCCAGTGCTTGGGGGGGAGACCCAGTACTTC. Residues: CSANRPVLGGETQYF.

The chain uses TRBV6-6 and TRBJ1-2, with D possibly TRBD1 on 5 matching bases. CDR1 and CDR2 (germline): MNHNY, SVGAGI (reference sequence). CDR3 length: 13 residues. Trimming took 6 bases from V and 5 from J, leaving 13 bases between them. The CDR3 DNA follows: TGTGCCAGCAGCCCTGGAACAGGATATGGCTACACCTTC. It codes for CASSPGTGYGYTF.

This chain joins TRBV28 and TRBJ1-3, with D unresolved. The germline gives CDR1 MDHEN, CDR2 SYDVKM. The V and J ends lost 7 bases and 0 bases respectively, with 13 bases between them. The CDR3 consists of 15 residues. The CDR3 sequence is CASITPADSGNTIYF. The CDR3 nucleotides read TGTGCCAGCATTACCCCGGCGGACTCTGGAAACACCATATATTTT.

With respect to this clone: This likely came from a read error, as a far larger clone is one base away. The chain has TRBV28 and TRBJ2-7; 7 bases fit TRBD1. The germline V gene encodes CDR1 MDHEN and CDR2 SYDVKM. V trimming: 5 bases; J trimming: 4 bases; junction bases outside the gene matches: 11. CDR3 length: 15 amino acids. In DNA, the CDR3 is TGTGCCAGCAGTCTCCGCCCGACAGGGATTTACGAGCAGTACTTC. Translating it yields CASSLRPTGIYEQYF.

V and J are TRBV5-4 and TRBJ2-1; possible D gene TRBD1, 5 bases. Trimming removed 0 bases from V and 4 bases from J, with 8 bases in between. The CDR3 contains 14 residues. Germline-derived CDR1 and CDR2 are SGHNT and YYREEE (reference sequence). CDR3 residues: CASSLEQDYNEQFF. In DNA form, the CDR3 reads TGTGCCAGCAGCTTGGAACAGGATTACAATGAGCAGTTCTTC.

In its sample, this clone was seen a few times. The chain couples TRBV7-3 to TRBJ2-1, with D uncertain. The CDR3 consists of 15 residues. CDR1 SGHTA and CDR2 FQGTGA come from the germline V gene. V dropped 2 bases and J dropped 9 bases, with 17 bases sitting between them. The CDR3 region has the DNA TGTGCCAGCAGCTTAGGCACGGAGCGTTCAGGTGAGCAGTTCTTC. This encodes CASSLGTERSGEQFF. The full variable domain, with the rest looked up from reference TRBV7-3 and TRBJ2-1, is GAGVSQTPSNKVTEKGKYVELRCDPISGHTALYWYRQSLGQGPEFLIYFQGTGAADDSGLPNDRFFAVRPEGSVSTLKIQRTERGDSAVYLCASSLGTERSGEQFFGPGTRLTVL.

The chain employs TRBV6-1 and TRBJ2-7; 9 bases fit TRBD1. V shed 6 bases and J 6 bases; nucleotides not matched to a gene: 9. In germline, CDR1 is MNHNS, CDR2 SASEGT. CDR3 size: 14 residues. DNA for the CDR3: TGTGCCAGCAGCCGGGACAGGGAATTAGGCGAGCAGTACTTC. This sequence encodes CASSRDRELGEQYF.

The rearrangement links TRBV30 to TRBJ1-5; the D gene is possibly TRBD1 (6 bases). This CDR3 comprises 17 residues. Trimming took 3 bases from V and 2 from J, leaving 20 bases between them. CDR1 is GTSNPN and CDR2 is SVGIG in the germline V gene (reference sequence). The CDR3 DNA follows: TGTGCCTGGAGGGGGGGGCCTCCCTCCCTAGGCAATCAGCCCCAGCATTTT. Its translation is CAWRGGPPSLGNQPQHF.

The chain couples TRBV9 to TRBJ1-2, with TRBD1 identical over 8 bases. This CDR3 is 13 amino acids long. Germline loops: CDR1 SGDLS, CDR2 YYNGEE. The junction had 5 bases not matched to a gene; V was cut back by 4 bases and J by 6 bases. The CDR3 DNA reads as TGTGCCAGCAGCTCACAGGGGGTGCATGGCTACACCTTC. It codes for CASSSQGVHGYTF.